The rows below give T cell receptor beta chains drawn from one sample of a study of blood T cell repertoires in COVID-19. This table comes from immunoSEQ multiplex PCR, and its TCRdb copy is limited to in-frame clones, with some not included. The sample lists 100,000 to 150,000 clones, less than 85% occurring once. The material sequenced was peripheral blood. The origin of the receptors is a woman between 55 and 75 years old with acute or convalescent COVID-19. CDR3s include the opening cysteine and the closing phenylalanine or tryptophan. A D gene is named only where the DNA matches it firmly. Not all rows give a size; the values are once, few, many and, for expanded clones, a class.

abundance | j_gene | v_gene | d_gene | CDR3aa | CDR3nt
. | TRBJ1-2 | TRBV5-1 | TRBD1 | CASSLPGTGRPDGYTF | TGCGCCAGCAGCTTGCCCGGGACAGGGCGACCGGATGGCTACACCTTC
. | TRBJ2-2 | TRBV6-6 | . | CASSASGSGGELFF | TGTGCCAGCAGTGCTTCAGGGTCAGGCGGGGAGCTGTTTTTT
. | TRBJ1-2 | TRBV5-5 | . | CASSLAAAGRYGYTF | TGTGCCAGCAGCTTGGCTGCCGCAGGAAGGTATGGCTACACCTTC
. | TRBJ1-1 | TRBV6-5 | . | CASSPYTGGSEAFF | TGTGCCAGCAGTCCCTACACGGGGGGCTCTGAAGCTTTCTTT
few | TRBJ1-5 | TRBV11-2 | TRBD1 | CASSSDRLSNQPQHF | TGTGCCAGCAGCTCGGACAGGCTTAGCAATCAGCCCCAGCATTTT
. | TRBJ2-7 | TRBV14 | . | CASSLNGRASYEQYF | TGTGCCAGCAGCCTTAATGGGCGGGCCTCCTACGAGCAGTACTTC
. | TRBJ2-7 | TRBV9 | . | CASSVDQQSYEQYF | TGTGCCAGCAGCGTAGATCAACAGTCCTACGAGCAGTACTTC
few | TRBJ1-4 | TRBV4-1 | . | CASSQGFFGEKLFF | TGCGCCAGCAGCCAGGGTTTCTTCGGGGAAAAACTGTTTTTT
. | TRBJ1-1 | TRBV7-9 | . | CASSTRDTNTEAFF | TGTGCCAGCAGCACCCGGGACACGAACACTGAAGCTTTCTTT
. | TRBJ1-2 | TRBV12-3/TRBV12-4 | TRBD1 | CASRGQGLYGYTF | TGTGCCAGCAGGGGACAGGGCCTCTATGGCTACACCTTC
. | TRBJ2-1 | TRBV7-9 | TRBD1 | CASSADRVSYNEQFF | TGTGCCAGCAGCGCCGACAGGGTCTCCTACAATGAGCAGTTCTTC
. | TRBJ2-1 | TRBV2 | TRBD2 | CASSGTSGKYNEQFF | TGTGCCAGCAGTGGGACTAGCGGCAAATACAATGAGCAGTTCTTC
. | TRBJ1-1 | TRBV5-1 | TRBD1 | CASSLGTGNTEAFF | TGCGCCAGCAGCTTGGGGACAGGGAACACTGAAGCTTTCTTT
. | TRBJ2-2 | TRBV3-1/TRBV3-2 | . | CASSQVGGQLTGELFF | TGTGCCAGCAGCCAAGTAGGGGGTCAGTTGACCGGGGAGCTGTTTTTT
. | TRBJ2-2 | TRBV18 | TRBD1 | CASSSYRDRTIGELFF | TGTGCCAGCTCATCATACCGGGACAGGACAATCGGGGAGCTGTTTTTT
. | TRBJ2-3 | TRBV4-1 | . | CASSRESGKSPDTQYF | TGCGCCAGCAGCCGAGAGTCGGGGAAGTCTCCAGATACGCAGTATTTT
. | TRBJ1-1 | TRBV10-2 | . | CASSEGGGDTEAFF | TGCGCCAGCAGTGAGGGCGGGGGGGACACTGAAGCTTTCTTT
few | TRBJ1-6 | TRBV5-6 | . | CASSFIGGVNSPLHF | TGTGCCAGCAGCTTCATTGGAGGGGTTAATTCACCCCTCCACTTT
. | TRBJ1-1 | TRBV5-6 | . | CASSLNGRTHPEAFF | TGTGCCAGCAGCTTGAACGGGCGGACTCACCCTGAAGCTTTCTTT
. | TRBJ2-7 | TRBV11-3 | . | CASSQTGYEQYF | TGTGCCAGCAGCCAGACAGGCTACGAGCAGTACTTC